The sequence of this T cell receptor (beta chain) was determined in a study of monozygotic twins with inflammatory bowel disease. With regard to this clonotype: The antigen is undetermined.

Overall study results and limits: Repertoire likeness was no different across concordant and discordant twins, perhaps owing to restricted power. Inverse Simpson values showed less TCRbeta diversity in IBD patients than in their healthy co-twins.

Through template switching, UMIs that included a 6-nucleotide sample barcode were added. TCRdb reprocessed the 5' RACE reads and stores each CDR3 protein as one record, lacking DNA. Listed are approximately 400,000 distinct CDR3 sequences; just over 2.5% falls within the top ten. Germline V gene lookup returns CDR1 SGHRS and CDR2 YFSETQ. This CDR3 comprises 14 residues. The V and J genes are TRBV5-1 and TRBJ1-5; checking the TCRdb D call of TRBD1 is not possible without DNA. The clonotype was recovered from a human donor with ulcerative colitis or Crohn's disease, or a healthy co-twin of an affected twin (not recorded which). Sequencing was carried out using blood. This CDR3 reads CASSFGTGNQPQHF.